Detailed here is one TCR beta chain. Germline V gives CDR1 ENHRY, CDR2 SYGVKD. V lost 4 bases, J lost 4 bases, and 13 bases lay in between. The CDR3 is 14 residues long. Control samples were healthy donors' buffy coats. The sample originates from a study of STAT5B mutations in CD4+ large granular lymphocyte leukemia. Only in-frame clones appear in the TCRdb table, and some are missing; sequencing was by immunoSEQ multiplex PCR. The data show roughly 30,000 clones, roughly 70% seen once. The rearrangement uses TRBV10-3 and TRBJ1-1; a possible D gene is TRBD1 (5 bases). This TCR was recovered from a human donor in good health. The sequenced material came from CD4+ T cells from blood buffy coats. In DNA, the CDR3 is TGTGCCATCAGTGGTGACAACGGGGGCACTGAAGCTTTCTTT. This codes for CAISGDNGGTEAFF.